Shown below are 21 T cell receptor beta chains from a single sample sequenced in a study of CD8 T cells in cerebrospinal fluid in Alzheimer's disease. TCRdb reprocessed the 10x single-cell sequencing reads; each CDR3 protein has one entry and no DNA is given. With roughly 1,100 distinct CDR3 sequences in the sample, the ten largest clones hold 7% to 10%. Material for sequencing was cerebrospinal fluid. These receptors were obtained from a human donor in good health.

This clonotype ranks as large in terms of frequency. This chain connects TRBV20-1 to TRBJ2-4; TCRdb outputs TRBD2, but without DNA this stays unchecked. The CDR3 extends over 16 amino acids. CDR1 and CDR2 (germline): DFQATT, SNEGSKA (reference sequence). CDR3: CSARPSGKLAKNIQYF.

This clonotype registers medium-sized (0.01 to 0.1%) by frequency. This chain uses TRBV9 with TRBJ2-1. CDR1 SGDLS and CDR2 YYNGEE come from the germline V gene. The CDR3 runs to 13 residues. This CDR3 reads CASSVMPWDEQFF.

The chain joins TRBV30 to TRBJ1-2; TCRdb indicates TRBD1, and absent DNA this call remains unverified. This CDR3 has 15 amino acids. Germline V lookup: CDR1 GTSNPN, CDR2 SVGIG (reference sequence). The CDR3 region is CAWSPYGGLTYGYTF.

This clonotype shows up as medium-sized by frequency. J is TRBJ2-5 and V is TRBV20-1. CDR1 and CDR2 (germline): DFQATT, SNEGSKA (reference sequence). There are 14 residues in the CDR3. The CDR3 sequence: CSARISGLGETQYF.

Measured by frequency, this clonotype is medium-sized. V usage is TRBV19 and J usage is TRBJ2-1; TCRdb's D call, TRBD1, is unchecked because there is no DNA. Germline V gene sequence: CDR1 LNHDA, CDR2 SQIVND (reference sequence). This CDR3 has 14 amino acids. The CDR3 spells CASNLAGEGNEQFF.

According to its frequency, this clonotype is large (0.1 to 1%). This chain uses TRBV28 with TRBJ1-4; TCRdb picks TRBD1, but there is no DNA to check that call. From germline, CDR1 is MDHEN and CDR2 SYDVKM. The CDR3 has 12 residues. This CDR3 reads CASSRQGGSPFF.

This clonotype registers large (0.1 to 1%) by frequency. The J gene is TRBJ2-7, the V gene TRBV20-1; TCRdb designates TRBD1, a call that cannot be tested without DNA. Germline values: CDR1 DFQATT, CDR2 SNEGSKA (reference sequence). The CDR3 has 13 residues. The CDR3 sequence: CSARSTGWDEQYF.

This clonotype ranks as medium-sized in terms of frequency. The chain couples TRBV19 to TRBJ2-3. Per germline, CDR1 LNHDA and CDR2 SQIVND (reference sequence). The CDR3 spans 13 residues. CDR3 loop: CASRDNSEDTQYF.

According to its frequency, this clonotype is medium-sized. The rearrangement joins TRBV7-9 to TRBJ1-1; there is no DNA to check the TCRdb D call of TRBD1. Germline V lookup: CDR1 SEHNR, CDR2 FQNEAQ (reference sequence). This CDR3 has 14 residues. Here the CDR3 reads CASNPDRLNTEAFF.

According to its frequency, this clonotype is medium-sized (0.01 to 0.1%). This rearrangement joins TRBV5-4 to TRBJ2-5; the TRBD1 assignment by TCRdb is unverifiable without DNA. The CDR3 is made up of 14 amino acids. Germline V gene data show CDR1 as SGHNT and CDR2 as YYREEE (reference sequence). The CDR3 sequence: CASSPGTAQETQYF.

This clonotype is classed as medium-sized by frequency. The chain uses TRBV6-4 and TRBJ1-2; TCRdb gives TRBD1 as the D gene, but with no DNA this cannot be confirmed. Per germline, CDR1 MRHNA and CDR2 SNTAGT. The CDR3 spans 15 residues. The CDR3 sequence is CASSEVPDSYYGYTF.

In terms of frequency, this clonotype is large. The J gene is TRBJ2-1, the V gene TRBV4-3; the D gene TCRdb calls, TRBD2, cannot be checked with no DNA. This CDR3 comprises 15 residues. The germline V gene encodes CDR1 LGHNA and CDR2 YSLEER. The CDR3 loop reads CASSQADQAGNEQFF.

The chain joins TRBV10-2 to TRBJ2-5; absent DNA, TCRdb's TRBD1 call cannot be checked. The germline V gene has CDR1 WSHSY and CDR2 SAAADI. The CDR3 runs to 15 residues. CDR3 residues: CASSESERGGETQYF.

Frequency places this clonotype as medium-sized (0.01 to 0.1%). V gene TRBV5-1 combines with J gene TRBJ2-5; as DNA is missing, the TRBD2 call by TCRdb cannot be tested. The germline V gene has CDR1 SGHRS and CDR2 YFSETQ. The CDR3 contains 15 residues. The CDR3 sequence is CASSFMGFAGETQYF.

V gene TRBV13 combines with J gene TRBJ2-1; TCRdb's D call of TRBD1 is untestable without DNA. The CDR3 sequence is 15 residues long. Per germline, CDR1 PRHDT and CDR2 FYEKMQ (reference sequence). The CDR3 sequence: CASSSDGTGSNEQFF.

This clonotype is classed as medium-sized by frequency. The chain recombines TRBV3-1 with TRBJ2-2. Germline assignment: CDR1 LGHDT and CDR2 YNNKEL (reference sequence). The CDR3 consists of 12 residues. CDR3 in amino acids: CASSQATGELFF. Drawing the rest from reference TRBV3-1 and TRBJ2-2, the complete variable domain is DTAVSQTPKYLVTQMGNDKSIKCEQNLGHDTMYWYKQDSKKFLKIMFSYNNKELIINETVPNRFSPKSPDKAHLNLHINSLELGDSAVYFCASSQATGELFFGEGSRLTVL.

This clonotype is identified as medium-sized from frequency. The genes are TRBV7-9 and TRBJ1-1. The germline V gene has CDR1 SEHNR and CDR2 FQNEAQ (reference sequence). The CDR3 consists of 12 residues. This CDR3 reads CASSTGLTEAFF. The whole variable domain, filled in from reference TRBV7-9 and TRBJ1-1, reads DTGVSQNPRHKITKRGQNVTFRCDPISEHNRLYWYRQTLGQGPEFLTYFQNEAQLEKSRLLSDRFSAERPKGSFSTLEIQRTEQGDSAMYLCASSTGLTEAFFGQGTRLTVV.

Its frequency marks this clonotype as medium-sized. The genes are TRBV10-2 and TRBJ1-5. The germline CDR1 and CDR2 sequences are WSHSY and SAAADI. This CDR3 comprises 15 residues. CDR3 in amino acids: CASSESSSGRQPQHF.

Judged by frequency, this clonotype is medium-sized. This rearrangement joins TRBV7-2 to TRBJ1-6. This CDR3 region has 15 residues. The germline gives CDR1 SGHTA, CDR2 FQGNSA. The CDR3 region is CASSPRVDQSSPLHF.

This clonotype is deemed medium-sized by its frequency. The chain joins TRBV12-3 or TRBV12-4 to TRBJ1-5; TCRdb's D call, TRBD1, is unchecked because there is no DNA. The CDR3 runs 14 residues. CDR3 loop: CASSPLGENQPQHF.

This clonotype is identified as medium-sized from frequency. J is TRBJ1-5 and V is TRBV2. The CDR3 is 13 amino acids. Germline V gene sequence: CDR1 SNHLY, CDR2 FYNNEI. This chain's CDR3 is CASSVEKDQPQHF.